A single sample is the source of the 17 T cell receptor beta chains below, sequenced in a study of spatial heterogeneity in lung cancer. Study outcomes and limitations: Counts that tracked tumor mutation counts were those of expanded intratumoral alpha and beta TCRs.

A single record per CDR3 protein comes from TCRdb applying MiXCR to the 5' RACE reads. The sample includes around 21,000 distinct CDR3 sequences, less than 5% of them seen just once. Time point noted: sample taken at primary tumor resection. These TCRs are of unknown antigen specificity. The sample here was lung tumor tissue, taken at surgery. These receptor sequences come from a male donor with early-stage non-small cell lung cancer.

This clonotype has ten or more counts. The rearrangement uses TRBV6-2 or TRBV6-3 and TRBJ2-3; 7 bases are a match to TRBD2. The CDR3 consists of 15 residues. V shed 6 bases and J 6 bases; nucleotides not matched to a gene: 12. Germline V CDR1 and CDR2: MNHEY, SVGEGT. DNA for the CDR3: TGTGCCAGCAGCCTCAGCGGGACCTTCGGGGATACGCAGTATTTT. As protein: CASSLSGTFGDTQYF.

The table lists this clonotype with many counts. The CDR3 region has the DNA TGTGCCAGCTCAATAGCGGGAGGAAGGGAGACCCAGTACTTC. It is translated as CASSIAGGRETQYF. The chain carries TRBV18 and TRBJ2-5; 10 bases agree with TRBD2. The germline V gene encodes CDR1 KGHSH and CDR2 LQKENI. Losses at the gene ends were 5 bases for V and 5 bases for J; bases not matched to a gene: 5. The length of the CDR3 is 14 residues.

This clonotype was observed at least ten times. This chain links TRBV20-1 with TRBJ1-1, with a tentative D call TRBD1 (5 bases). Germline CDR1 is DFQATT and CDR2 is SNEGSKA (reference sequence). V was shortened by 0 bases and J by 7 bases, with 15 bases between the two germline ends. This CDR3 contains 14 residues. The DNA for the CDR3 is TGCAGTGCTAGAGAAGGGGTTTTAACTCGTGAAGCTTTCTTT. It encodes CSAREGVLTREAFF.

This clonotype was observed many times. In DNA form, the CDR3 reads TGTGCCAGCACCCCTTCAGGGGACCTCTACGAGCAGTACTTC. It translates to CASTPSGDLYEQYF. This chain joins TRBV6-5 and TRBJ2-7; possible D gene TRBD1, 6 bases. Deletions cut 7 bases from V and 3 bases from J, with 16 bases between. Germline V lookup: CDR1 MNHEY, CDR2 SVGAGI. The CDR3 totals 14 residues.

This clonotype was seen at least ten times. The chain uses TRBV2 and TRBJ2-7; TRBD2 might be the D (5 bases). The CDR3 sequence is 14 residues long. The V end lost 6 bases, the J end lost 2 bases, and 14 bases lay between the germline ends. Germline-derived CDR1 and CDR2 are SNHLY and FYNNEI. The CDR3 DNA sequence: TGTGCCAGCAGCTGGTATGTGGAGGCCTACGAGCAGTACTTC. Amino acids: CASSWYVEAYEQYF.

This clonotype was seen many times. The chain recombines TRBV5-4 with TRBJ1-2; tentatively, D is TRBD1 (6 bases). V was cut by 4 bases and J by 4 bases, with 8 bases left in between. The CDR3 extends over 12 amino acids. Germline loops: CDR1 SGHNT, CDR2 YYREEE (reference sequence). The CDR3 nucleotides read TGTGCCAGCAGCACGGACAGCTATGGCTACACCTTC. This encodes CASSTDSYGYTF.

As to this clonotype: One base away lies a much larger clone, so this may be a sequencing read error. The chain is built from TRBV18 and TRBJ2-5, with D maybe TRBD2 (6 bases). Per germline, CDR1 KGHSH and CDR2 LQKENI. The CDR3 has 12 amino acids. The CDR3 loop is CASSPEGETRYF. In DNA form, the CDR3 reads TGTGCCAGCTCACCGGAGGGAGAGACCCGGTACTTC.

This clonotype was seen just once. J is TRBJ2-7 and V is TRBV5-1, with D tentatively TRBD1 (6 bases). The V end lost 6 bases, the J end lost 6 bases, and 22 bases lay between the germline ends. CDR3 length equals 15 residues. Looked up from germline, CDR1 is SGHRS and CDR2 is YFSETQ. The DNA for the CDR3 is TGCGCCAGCAAACTAGAGAACAGGGCTTTCTGCGAGCAGTACTTC. Amino acid sequence: CASKLENRAFCEQYF.

This clonotype was counted many times. The genes are TRBV4-3 and TRBJ2-1; 10 nucleotides match TRBD2. CDR1 and CDR2 (germline): LGHNA, YSLEER. CDR3 size: 14 residues. J lost 9 bases, V lost 6 bases, and 8 bases had no gene match. The CDR3 DNA is TGCGCCAGCAGGGCTAGCGGGAGCATGGGTGAGCAGTTCTTC. Translating it yields CASRASGSMGEQFF.

By its share, this clonotype is medium-sized (0.01 to 0.1%). This chain links TRBV18 with TRBJ2-3; D uncertain. The CDR3 is 12 amino acids. In germline, CDR1 is KGHSH, CDR2 LQKENI. V lost 8 bases to trimming and J lost 3 bases, with 9 bases between them. CDR3 protein: CASSPSTDTQYF. The CDR3 DNA reads as TGTGCCAGCAGCCCGAGTACAGATACGCAGTATTTT.

The V gene is TRBV5-1, the J gene TRBJ1-2; TRBD1 might be the D (5 bases). The V gene's germline CDR1 is SGHRS and CDR2 YFSETQ. This CDR3 is built from 13 residues. V dropped 3 bases and J dropped 3 bases, with 9 bases sitting between them. The CDR3 loop is CASSWDRDYGYTF. The CDR3 nucleotides are TGCGCCAGCAGCTGGGACCGGGACTATGGCTACACCTTC.

Points on this clonotype: A much larger clonotype is one base distant, so this may be a read error. This chain uses TRBV7-2 with TRBJ1-1, with D possibly matching TRBD1 (5 bases). The CDR3 is 13 amino acids. The germline V gene has CDR1 SGHTA and CDR2 FQGNSA. V was trimmed by 4 bases and J by 0 bases, leaving 6 bases between them. In DNA form, the CDR3 reads TGTGCCAGCAGCTCGGGACTGAACACTGAAGCTTTCTTT. It codes for CASSSGLNTEAFF.

This clonotype was seen repeatedly, ten times or more. This sequence joins TRBV28 and TRBJ2-1; D may be TRBD1 (6 bases). The length of the CDR3 is 17 residues. The V and J ends lost 5 bases and 0 bases respectively, with 17 bases between them. Germline loops: CDR1 MDHEN, CDR2 SYDVKM. CDR3 sequence: CASSPGAGLSSYNEQFF. The CDR3 DNA reads TGTGCCAGCAGTCCAGGGGCAGGCTTAAGCTCCTACAATGAGCAGTTCTTC.

This clonotype was detected ten times or more. The chain employs TRBV10-3 and TRBJ2-5; TRBD1 is a possible D gene (5 bases). The CDR3 loop spans 14 amino acids. Looked up from germline, CDR1 is ENHRY and CDR2 is SYGVKD. The germline V and J ends were trimmed by 3 bases and 3 bases, with 11 bases remaining between them. Written as DNA, the CDR3 is TGTGCCATCAGTGACCAGGGTTGGGAAGAGACCCAGTACTTC. Its protein product is CAISDQGWEETQYF.

This clonotype was counted at least ten times. CDR3 sequence (DNA): TGTGCCAGCAGCCGGGACAGGGTTTATGGCTACACCTTC. It is translated as CASSRDRVYGYTF. The J gene is TRBJ1-2, the V gene TRBV7-8; 9 bases align to TRBD1. The CDR3 loop spans 13 amino acids. Germline V CDR1 and CDR2: SGHVS, FQNEAQ. Losses at the gene ends were 5 bases for V and 5 bases for J; bases not matched to a gene: 3.

This clonotype was seen many times. J is TRBJ2-3 and V is TRBV29-1; 7 bases fit TRBD1. The J segment lost 1 base and the V segment lost 6 bases, leaving 7 bases of the junction unmatched. CDR3 size: 14 residues. Germline CDR1 SQVTM, CDR2 ANQGSEA. CDR3 coding DNA: TGCAGCGTGACAGGGCCCGGAGGCACAGATACGCAGTATTTT. Its translation is CSVTGPGGTDTQYF.

This clonotype is judged medium-sized. The chain joins TRBV7-2 to TRBJ2-7; unclear D gene. Germline V gives CDR1 SGHTA, CDR2 FQGNSA. The CDR3 spans 13 residues. V shed 0 bases and J shed 2 bases, with 5 bases lying between them. The CDR3 loop is CASSLARAYEQYF. The CDR3 coding sequence is TGTGCCAGCAGCTTAGCCAGAGCCTACGAGCAGTACTTC.